The clone carrying this T cell receptor beta chain was seen only a few times. The antigen is undetermined. These data come from a study of beta chain features in type 1 diabetes. The study's findings and limits: In all four CD4+ subsets, TCRB CDR3 length was significantly, moderately reduced in type 1 diabetes. The influence of HLA type on TCRB rearrangement stayed undetermined. Healthy donors had naive, central memory and Treg TCRB repertoires that appeared less similar than those seen among patients.

The ends lost 7 bases at V and 12 bases at J; junction bases unmatched: 15. The germline V gene encodes CDR1 MNHEY and CDR2 SVGAGI. The CDR3 consists of 14 residues. Of the isolated RNA, all was reverse transcribed, and so the sequenced material was expressed TCRB transcripts. Read counts averaged about 3.57 million for samples of naive, central memory and regulatory T cells. TCRdb keeps only in-frame clones here, not all; method: immunoSEQ multiplex PCR. The sample includes 120,000 to 150,000 clones, about 13% of them seen just once. Sequences were obtained from central memory CD4+ T cells from blood. This clonotype originated in a young man with type 1 diabetes. V gene TRBV6-5 combines with J gene TRBJ2-1; 7 nucleotides agree with TRBD2. The CDR3 protein is CASIPRGSPGVQFF. The CDR3 nucleotides read TGTGCCAGCATCCCGCGGGGGAGCCCTGGAGTGCAGTTCTTC.